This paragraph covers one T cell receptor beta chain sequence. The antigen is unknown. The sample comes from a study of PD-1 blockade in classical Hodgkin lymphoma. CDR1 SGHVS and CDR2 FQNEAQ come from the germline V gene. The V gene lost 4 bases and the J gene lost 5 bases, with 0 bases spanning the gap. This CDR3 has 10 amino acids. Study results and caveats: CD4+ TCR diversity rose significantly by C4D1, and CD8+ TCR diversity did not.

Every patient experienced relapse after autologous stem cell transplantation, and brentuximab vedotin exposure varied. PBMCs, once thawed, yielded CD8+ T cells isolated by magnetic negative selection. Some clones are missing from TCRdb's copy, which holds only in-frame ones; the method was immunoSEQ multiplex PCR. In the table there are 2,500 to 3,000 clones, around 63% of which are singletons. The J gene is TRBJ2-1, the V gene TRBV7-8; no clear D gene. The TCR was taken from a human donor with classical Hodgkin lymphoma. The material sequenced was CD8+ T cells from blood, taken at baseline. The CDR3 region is CASSYNEQFF. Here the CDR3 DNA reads TGTGCCAGCAGCTACAATGAGCAGTTCTTC.